This T cell receptor beta chain was identified during a study of blood T cell repertoires in COVID-19. There are 15 residues in the CDR3. Germline CDR1 and CDR2: SGHNT and YYREEE (reference sequence). The trim removed 4 bases at V and 7 bases at J, leaving 10 bases unmatched. TCRdb's copy holds only in-frame clones and misses some; the assay was immunoSEQ multiplex PCR. The sample has 140,000 to 150,000 clones, around 84% seen once; the top ten hold 10% to 15%. The sample was peripheral blood. The sequence was collected from a man aged 60-69 years with active or convalescent COVID-19. The chain has TRBV5-4 and TRBJ2-1; 8 nucleotides align to TRBD2. In DNA, the CDR3 is TGTGCCAGCAGCCTCGGGATAGCGGGAAGAAATGAGCAGTTCTTC. Translated: CASSLGIAGRNEQFF.